Listed here are 16 T cell receptor beta chains from one sample, sequenced in a study of identical twins. Each CDR3 protein gets one entry after TCRdb re-called the 5' RACE reads with MiXCR. The table has roughly 690,000 distinct CDR3 sequences, approximately 6% seen once; the top ten hold approximately 2%. Sequences were obtained from naive T cells sorted from blood. The receptors here all came from a young man in good health.

This clonotype occurred many times. The gene calls are TRBV29-1 and TRBJ2-1; D is ambiguous. CDR3 length equals 12 residues. The V gene lost 4 bases and the J gene lost 5 bases, with 9 bases spanning the gap. The germline gives CDR1 SQVTM, CDR2 ANQGSEA. The CDR3 DNA reads as TGCAGCGTTGTGCGGTTAGACAATGAGCAGTTCTTC. Its translation: CSVVRLDNEQFF.

The rearrangement links TRBV24-1 to TRBJ2-5; 7 positions agree with TRBD1. The CDR3 spans 15 residues. The V segment lost 5 bases and the J segment 9 bases; nucleotides outside the gene matches: 14. Germline V gives CDR1 KGHDR, CDR2 SFDVKD. As DNA, the CDR3 is TGTGCCACCAGTGTACGACAGGGTCACCTGGGGTCCCAGTACTTC. This sequence encodes CATSVRQGHLGSQYF.

This clonotype was counted a few times. The chain couples TRBV18 to TRBJ1-5; the D gene is possibly TRBD1 (5 bases). CDR1 and CDR2 (germline): KGHSH, LQKENI. The CDR3 is 15 residues long. Trimming took 3 bases from V and 0 from J, leaving 9 bases between them. Here the CDR3 DNA reads TGTGCCAGCTCACCTGACAGTATTAGCAATCAGCCCCAGCATTTT. Amino acids: CASSPDSISNQPQHF.

The chain combines TRBV5-1 with TRBJ1-1, with D maybe TRBD1 (5 bases). This CDR3 is 15 amino acids long. V lost 4 bases, J lost 1 base, and 14 bases lay in between. Germline lookup yields CDR1 SGHRS and CDR2 YFSETQ. CDR3 bases: TGCGCCAGCAGCCCACGACAGTACTGGAACACTGAAGCTTTCTTT. It encodes CASSPRQYWNTEAFF.

This sequence joins TRBV18 and TRBJ2-7, with 8 bases that match TRBD2. Germline values: CDR1 KGHSH, CDR2 LQKENI. The CDR3 runs to 14 residues. V lost 5 bases and J lost 3; bases outside the gene matches: 6. DNA for the CDR3: TGTGCCAGCTCAAGGACTAGCCTTTTCTACGAGCAGTACTTC. Translated, it gives CASSRTSLFYEQYF.

The rearrangement uses TRBV30 and TRBJ2-1; 10 bases align to TRBD1. J lost 3 bases, V lost 8 bases, and 10 bases had no gene match. CDR3 length: 15 residues. The V gene's germline CDR1 is GTSNPN and CDR2 SVGIG (reference sequence). The CDR3 loop is CAQTDGTGDYNEQFF. The DNA of the CDR3 is TGTGCCCAAACCGATGGGACAGGGGACTACAATGAGCAGTTCTTC.

Ten or more counts support this clonotype. This chain uses TRBV12-3 or TRBV12-4 with TRBJ2-5; 10 bases map to TRBD2. V shed 6 bases and J 1 base; nucleotides not matched to a gene: 2. The CDR3 is 14 residues long. The CDR3 nucleotides are TGTGCCAGCAGCACTAGCGGGACCCAAGAGACCCAGTACTTC. The encoded protein is CASSTSGTQETQYF.

V gene TRBV24-1 combines with J gene TRBJ2-1; D unclear. The CDR3 totals 15 residues. In germline, CDR1 is KGHDR, CDR2 SFDVKD. Trimming pared 5 bases from V and 8 bases from J, leaving 18 bases between. In DNA, the CDR3 is TGTGCCACCAGTGCCCCGGGCTCATTACTCCATGAGCAGTTCTTC. It specifies CATSAPGSLLHEQFF.

Only a few counts were recorded for this clonotype. This sequence joins TRBV9 and TRBJ2-2; D is possibly TRBD2 (5 bases). Per the germline V gene, CDR1 is SGDLS and CDR2 is YYNGEE. The V end was cut by 0 bases, the J end by 6 bases, with 12 bases between. CDR3 length: 15 residues. This CDR3 reads CASSVAAGRSGELFF. CDR3 nucleotides: TGTGCCAGCAGCGTAGCGGCGGGCAGATCCGGGGAGCTGTTTTTT.

The chain employs TRBV7-2 and TRBJ1-4, with D perhaps matching TRBD1 (5 bases). The V gene's germline CDR1 is SGHTA and CDR2 FQGNSA. The CDR3 totals 14 residues. With 5 bases removed from V and 8 bases from J, the gap between germline ends came to 15 bases. Here the CDR3 DNA reads TGTGCCAGCAGCCCCGGGGGGTCGGGGGAAAAACTGTTTTTT. Translated, it gives CASSPGGSGEKLFF.

The rearrangement joins TRBV6-1 to TRBJ2-1, with D perhaps TRBD1 (6 bases). Germline V gene data show CDR1 as MNHNS and CDR2 as SASEGT. V lost 7 bases and J lost 0, with 10 bases in between. The CDR3 spans 14 residues. Here the CDR3 DNA reads TGTGCCAGCATTCGACAGGTCTCCTACAATGAGCAGTTCTTC. This codes for CASIRQVSYNEQFF.

This clonotype showed up many times. V is TRBV5-1 and J is TRBJ2-1, with 12 bases fitting TRBD2. V lost 4 bases and J lost 6; bases outside the gene matches: 5. Germline CDR1 reads SGHRS; CDR2 reads YFSETQ. CDR3 size: 15 residues. In DNA form, the CDR3 reads TGCGCCAGCAGCGGGACTAGCGGGCCAAGCAATGAGCAGTTCTTC. Translation gives CASSGTSGPSNEQFF.

This clonotype has just a few counts. The chain combines TRBV5-1 with TRBJ1-5, with D unclear. Germline V gives CDR1 SGHRS, CDR2 YFSETQ. V shed 0 bases and J shed 2 bases, with 6 bases lying between them. The CDR3 consists of 14 residues. CDR3 nucleotides: TGCGCCAGCAGCTTGGATGCAGGCAATCAGCCCCAGCATTTT. Residues: CASSLDAGNQPQHF.

Many counts were recorded for this clonotype. The gene calls are TRBV6-5 and TRBJ2-2, with D unclear. The CDR3 extends over 15 amino acids. V was pared by 4 bases and J by 4 bases, with 13 bases between. Germline V lookup: CDR1 MNHEY, CDR2 SVGAGI. For the CDR3, the DNA is TGTGCCAGCAGTTCTTCTCATACCGGCACCGGGGAGCTGTTTTTT. It codes for CASSSSHTGTGELFF.

This clonotype was detected ten times or more. The chain has TRBV7-8 and TRBJ1-1; 7 bases are shared with TRBD1. The junction had 10 bases not matched to a gene; V was cut back by 9 bases and J by 12 bases. Looked up from germline, CDR1 is SGHVS and CDR2 is FQNEAQ. The CDR3 sequence is 11 residues long. The CDR3 nucleotides are TGTGCCAGTGGCGGCATCAGGGGGACTTTCTTT. It codes for CASGGIRGTFF.

This clonotype has a handful of counts. The rearrangement uses TRBV7-6 and TRBJ2-1; 7 bases match TRBD1. This CDR3 comprises 13 residues. From germline, CDR1 is SGHVS and CDR2 FNYEAQ. After removal of 5 bases from V and 5 bases from J, the junction contained 3 bases not matched to a gene. The CDR3 DNA follows: TGTGCCAGCAGCATACAGGGGCACAATGAGCAGTTCTTC. It specifies CASSIQGHNEQFF.